The 16 T cell receptor beta chains presented below share a single source sample, sequenced in a study of post-analysis software for immune sequencing data. TCR beta cDNA libraries included unique molecular identifiers. TCRdb called the PCR reads again in MiXCR, with one record for every CDR3 protein. The data show 650,000 to 850,000 distinct CDR3 sequences, approximately 53% seen once. The antigens of these receptors remain unknown. General study results and limits: Higher frequency in patients than in controls was seen for roughly five TRBV segments, with TRBV5-6, TRBV5-1 and TRBV20-1 among them.

The sample comprised blood. These receptors were collected from a girl aged 10-17 years with multiple sclerosis.

In its sample, this clonotype was seen once. The rearrangement links TRBV20-1 to TRBJ1-2; tentative D call: TRBD1 (5 bases). CDR3 length: 13 residues. The germline V and J ends were trimmed by 3 bases and 4 bases, with 12 bases remaining between them. Germline V gene data show CDR1 as DFQATT and CDR2 as SNEGSKA (reference sequence). The CDR3 protein is CSARVTGFYGYTF. The CDR3 nucleotides are TGCAGTGCTAGGGTTACAGGCTTCTATGGCTACACCTTC.

This chain joins TRBV5-1 and TRBJ1-1; no firm D call. The germline V gene has CDR1 SGHRS and CDR2 YFSETQ. The CDR3 consists of 14 residues. Trimming removed 4 bases at V and 4 bases at J, with 14 bases between. In DNA form, the CDR3 reads TGCGCCAGCAGCACTGCTAAAACGGGCACTGAAGCTTTCTTT. This translates into CASSTAKTGTEAFF.

In this sample, this clonotype turned up a few times. V gene TRBV20-1 combines with J gene TRBJ2-3; 9 bases agree with TRBD1. The V gene's germline CDR1 is DFQATT and CDR2 SNEGSKA (reference sequence). The CDR3 contains 14 residues. The CDR3 region is CSQEGQGFGHTQYF. The CDR3 DNA reads TGCAGCCAAGAGGGACAGGGCTTTGGTCATACGCAGTATTTT.

V is TRBV20-1 and J is TRBJ2-7; tentatively, D is TRBD1 (5 bases). With 3 bases removed from V and 3 bases from J, the gap between germline ends came to 12 bases. Germline lookup yields CDR1 DFQATT and CDR2 SNEGSKA (reference sequence). This CDR3 is 13 amino acids long. The CDR3 protein is CSASSRAVYEQYF. In DNA, the CDR3 is TGCAGTGCTAGCTCCAGGGCGGTCTACGAGCAGTACTTC.

This chain links TRBV27 with TRBJ2-7, with 10 bases that match TRBD1. J was trimmed by 3 bases and V by 5 bases; bases with no gene match: 4. The CDR3 totals 14 residues. CDR1 is MNHEY, CDR2 SMNVEV, per germline (reference sequence). The CDR3 DNA follows: TGTGCCAGCAGTATGACAGGGGGCGTCTACGAGCAGTACTTC. Protein sequence: CASSMTGGVYEQYF.

This chain joins TRBV7-3 and TRBJ1-2, with D perhaps TRBD1 (5 bases). Germline loops: CDR1 SGHTA, CDR2 FQGTGA. The V and J ends lost 1 base and 8 bases respectively, with 11 bases between them. The CDR3 has 13 residues. For the CDR3, the DNA is TGTGCCAGCAGCTTAAGCTCACGGGGCGGCTACACCTTC. This gives the protein CASSLSSRGGYTF.

The V gene is TRBV6-6, the J gene TRBJ2-7; 10 bases line up with TRBD1. V shed 8 bases, J shed 2 bases, and the junction held 6 bases outside the gene matches. CDR1 is MNHNY, CDR2 SVGAGI, per germline (reference sequence). The CDR3 has 14 amino acids. The CDR3 bases are TGTGCCAGCGTAGGACAGGGGGTCCCCTACGAGCAGTACTTC. Its translation: CASVGQGVPYEQYF.

This clonotype has ten or more counts. V usage is TRBV7-9 and J usage is TRBJ2-7; D is undetermined. V gave up 5 bases and J gave up 2 bases, with 7 bases separating them. The CDR3 is 12 amino acids. Germline CDR1 and CDR2: SEHNR and FQNEAQ (reference sequence). The CDR3 protein is CASSQGTYEQYF. In nucleotides, the CDR3 is TGTGCCAGCAGCCAAGGGACCTACGAGCAGTACTTC.

The V and J genes are TRBV5-1 and TRBJ2-5; maybe TRBD1 (6 bases). Germline V gene data show CDR1 as SGHRS and CDR2 as YFSETQ. The CDR3 runs to 14 residues. The V gene lost 7 bases and the J gene lost 4 bases, with 17 bases spanning the gap. Written as DNA, the CDR3 is TGCGCCAGCGAAACCGGGACATTAGGAGAGACCCAGTACTTC. Amino acid sequence: CASETGTLGETQYF.

This clonotype was counted once. The chain joins TRBV7-9 to TRBJ2-1, with a weak D call TRBD1 (5 bases). V lost 5 bases to trimming and J lost 10 bases, with 15 bases between them. The CDR3 runs to 13 residues. The germline CDR1 and CDR2 sequences are SEHNR and FQNEAQ (reference sequence). CDR3 DNA: TGTGCCAGCAGCAAAATAGACAGATACGAGCAGTTCTTC. Translating it yields CASSKIDRYEQFF.

The chain recombines TRBV12-3 or TRBV12-4 with TRBJ1-6; D remains unclear. V lost 2 bases and J lost 3, with 17 bases in between. The CDR3 spans 18 residues. The CDR3 here is CASSLFNGFRGYNSPLHF. The CDR3 coding sequence is TGTGCCAGCAGTTTATTTAACGGTTTTCGGGGCTATAATTCACCCCTCCACTTT.

The CDR3 region has the DNA TGCAGTGCTAAGACAGGGAGGCAGGACAATGAGCAGTTCTTC. It codes for CSAKTGRQDNEQFF. The chain joins TRBV20-1 to TRBJ2-1; TRBD1 is a possible D gene (7 bases). Germline V gene lookup returns CDR1 DFQATT and CDR2 SNEGSKA (reference sequence). The V gene lost 4 bases and the J gene lost 5 bases, with 15 bases spanning the gap. The length of the CDR3 is 14 residues.

This clonotype was seen a few times. Germline and junction disagree at one end, which may indicate a read error. The genes are TRBV6-2 or TRBV6-3 and TRBJ1-5; D call uncertain. Looked up from germline, CDR1 is MNHEY and CDR2 is SVGEGT. The CDR3 is 17 amino acids. DNA of the CDR3: TGTGCCAGCAGCCCGGATATCCCAGCCAAGAGCAGTCAGCCCCAGCATTTT. It yields the protein CASSPDIPAKSSQPQHF.

Remarks on this clonotype: At one boundary the junction diverges from the germline segment, which might be a read error. The J gene is TRBJ2-4, the V gene TRBV4-2; the D gene is possibly TRBD1 (5 bases). This CDR3 contains 16 residues. CDR1 LGHNA and CDR2 YNFKEQ come from the germline V gene. The CDR3 nucleotides are TGTGCCAGCAGCCAAGATAGGGGTGGGGCCAAAAACATTCAGTACTTT. Its translation is CASSQDRGGAKNIQYF.

This clonotype was counted ten times or more. J is TRBJ2-7 and V is TRBV29-1; maybe TRBD1 (5 bases). The CDR3 spans 13 residues. Trimming shortened V by 0 bases and J by 7 bases, and 13 bases separated the two germline ends. The germline CDR1 and CDR2 sequences are SQVTM and ANQGSEA. CDR3 loop: CSVEDTDRTEQYF. As DNA, the CDR3 is TGCAGCGTTGAAGATACGGATAGGACAGAGCAGTACTTC.

The rearrangement joins TRBV6-5 to TRBJ2-3; TRBD2 is a possible D gene (7 bases). Trimming left V 3 bases short and J 4 bases short, with 14 bases between. From germline, CDR1 is MNHEY and CDR2 SVGAGI. The CDR3 has 15 residues. CDR3 nucleotide sequence: TGTGCCAGCAGTTATTTCGGGGGGCACCCAGATACGCAGTATTTT. This encodes CASSYFGGHPDTQYF.